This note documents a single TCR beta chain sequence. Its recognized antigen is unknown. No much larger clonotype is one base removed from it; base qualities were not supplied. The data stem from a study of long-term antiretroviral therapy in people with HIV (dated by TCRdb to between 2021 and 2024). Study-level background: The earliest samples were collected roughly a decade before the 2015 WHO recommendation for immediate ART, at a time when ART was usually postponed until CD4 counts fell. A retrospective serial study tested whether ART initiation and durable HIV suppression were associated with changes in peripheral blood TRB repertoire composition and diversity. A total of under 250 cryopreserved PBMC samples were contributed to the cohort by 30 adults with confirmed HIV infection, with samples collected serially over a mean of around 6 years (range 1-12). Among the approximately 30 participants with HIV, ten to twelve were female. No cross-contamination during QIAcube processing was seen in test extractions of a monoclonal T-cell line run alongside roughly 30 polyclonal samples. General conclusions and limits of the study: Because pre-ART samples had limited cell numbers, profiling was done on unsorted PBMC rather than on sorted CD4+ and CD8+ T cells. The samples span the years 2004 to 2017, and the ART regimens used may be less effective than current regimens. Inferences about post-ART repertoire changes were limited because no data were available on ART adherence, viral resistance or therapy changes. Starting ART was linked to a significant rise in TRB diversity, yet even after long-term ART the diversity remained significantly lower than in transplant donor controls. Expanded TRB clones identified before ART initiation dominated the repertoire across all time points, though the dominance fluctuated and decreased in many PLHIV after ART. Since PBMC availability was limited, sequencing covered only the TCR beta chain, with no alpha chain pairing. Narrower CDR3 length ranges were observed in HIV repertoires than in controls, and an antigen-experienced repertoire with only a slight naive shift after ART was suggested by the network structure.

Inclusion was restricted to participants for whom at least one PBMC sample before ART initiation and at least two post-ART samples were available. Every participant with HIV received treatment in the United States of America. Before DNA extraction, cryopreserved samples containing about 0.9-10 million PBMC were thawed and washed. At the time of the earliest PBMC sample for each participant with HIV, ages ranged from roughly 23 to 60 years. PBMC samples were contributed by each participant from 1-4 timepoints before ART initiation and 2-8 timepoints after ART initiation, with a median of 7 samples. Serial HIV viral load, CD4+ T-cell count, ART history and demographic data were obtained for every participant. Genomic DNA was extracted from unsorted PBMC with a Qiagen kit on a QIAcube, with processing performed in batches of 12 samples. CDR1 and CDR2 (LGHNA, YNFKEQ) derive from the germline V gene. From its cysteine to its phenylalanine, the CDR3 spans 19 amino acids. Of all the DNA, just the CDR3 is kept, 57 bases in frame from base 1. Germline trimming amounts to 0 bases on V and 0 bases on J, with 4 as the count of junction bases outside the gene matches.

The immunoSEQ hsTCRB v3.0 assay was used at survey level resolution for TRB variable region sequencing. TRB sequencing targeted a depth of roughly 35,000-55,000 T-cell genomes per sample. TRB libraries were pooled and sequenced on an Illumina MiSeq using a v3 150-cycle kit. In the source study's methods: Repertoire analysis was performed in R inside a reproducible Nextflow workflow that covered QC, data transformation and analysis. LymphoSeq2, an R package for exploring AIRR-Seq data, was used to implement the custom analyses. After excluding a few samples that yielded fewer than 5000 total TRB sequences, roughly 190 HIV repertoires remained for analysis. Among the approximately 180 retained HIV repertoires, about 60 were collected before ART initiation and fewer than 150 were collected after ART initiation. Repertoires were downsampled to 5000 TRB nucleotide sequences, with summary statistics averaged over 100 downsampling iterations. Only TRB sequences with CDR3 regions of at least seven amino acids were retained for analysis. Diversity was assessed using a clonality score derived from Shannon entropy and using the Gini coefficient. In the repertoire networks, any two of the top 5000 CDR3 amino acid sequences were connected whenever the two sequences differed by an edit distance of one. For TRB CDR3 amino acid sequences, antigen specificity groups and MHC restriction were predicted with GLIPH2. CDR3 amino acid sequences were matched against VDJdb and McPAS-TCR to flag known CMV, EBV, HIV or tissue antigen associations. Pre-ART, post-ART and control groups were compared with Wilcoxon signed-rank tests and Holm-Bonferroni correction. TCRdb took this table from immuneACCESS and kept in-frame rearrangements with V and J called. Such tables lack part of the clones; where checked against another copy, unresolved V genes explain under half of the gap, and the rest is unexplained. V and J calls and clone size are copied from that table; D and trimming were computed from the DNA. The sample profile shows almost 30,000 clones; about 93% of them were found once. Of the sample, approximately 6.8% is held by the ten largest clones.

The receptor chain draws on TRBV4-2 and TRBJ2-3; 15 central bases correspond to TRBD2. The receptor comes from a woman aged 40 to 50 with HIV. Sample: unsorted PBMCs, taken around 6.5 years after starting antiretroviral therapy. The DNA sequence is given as TGTGCCAGCAGCCAAGAAAGGACTAGCGGGGGGGCGAGCACAGATACGCAGTATTTT. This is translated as CASSQERTSGGASTDTQYF.